The TCR beta chain under discussion was sequenced for a study of T cell responses to AZD1222 COVID-19 vaccine. Clones were sequenced by immunoSEQ multiplex PCR, and TCRdb holds only the in-frame ones, with some missing. Of 87,000 or so clones listed, around 90% are singletons. The CDR3 contains 15 residues. The sequencing here drew on peripheral blood, taken on day 0 of AZD1222 vaccination. This TCR derives from an adult in good health. The V gene is TRBV12-1, the J gene TRBJ2-1; TRBD2 is the table's D call, not checked against the DNA. TRBV12-1 is a pseudogene segment. CDR3 coding DNA: TGTGCCAGCAGCTTCGGACTAGCGGGGGGGAATGAGCAGTTCTTC. Protein product: CASSFGLAGGNEQFF.